A single sample gave rise to the 29 T cell receptor beta chains below, sequenced in a study of OX40 agonist ivuxolimab in advanced cancers. Using immunoSEQ multiplex PCR, the repertoire was profiled, and TCRdb retains in-frame clones only, with some absent. In the table there are almost 90,000 clones, roughly 90% of which are singletons. Specimen: CD4+ or CD8+ T cells sorted from blood, collected in a trial of the OX40 agonist ivuxolimab. These receptors all come from an adult with an advanced solid tumor such as melanoma, head and neck, liver or kidney cancer.

This chain joins TRBV5-1 and TRBJ1-1, with 9 bases lining up with TRBD1. CDR1 SGHRS and CDR2 YFSETQ come from the germline V gene. Unmatched junction bases numbered 3, after V lost 1 base and J lost 5 bases. The CDR3 extends over 14 amino acids. CDR3 sequence: CASSLTGGGTEAFF. The CDR3 DNA is TGCGCCAGCAGCTTGACAGGGGGCGGGACTGAAGCTTTCTTT. Together with reference TRBV5-1 and TRBJ1-1, the CDR3 gives the full variable domain: KAGVTQTPRYLIKTRGQQVTLSCSPISGHRSVSWYQQTPGQGLQFLFEYFSETQRNKGNFPGRFSGRQFSNSRSEMNVSTLELGDSALYLCASSLTGGGTEAFFGQGTRLTVV.

The V call is TRBV7-9, the J call TRBJ2-7; 8 bases fit TRBD1. Germline V lookup: CDR1 SEHNR, CDR2 FQNEAQ (reference sequence). The CDR3 is 19 residues long. The V gene end was trimmed by 1 base and the J gene end by 2 bases; junction bases not matched to a gene: 16. CDR3 sequence: CASSLDSRQGSWFPYEQYF. CDR3 nucleotides: TGTGCCAGCAGCTTAGATTCGCGACAGGGGAGTTGGTTCCCCTACGAGCAGTACTTC. Using reference TRBV7-9 and TRBJ2-7 for the parts outside the CDR3, the full variable domain is DTGVSQNPRHKITKRGQNVTFRCDPISEHNRLYWYRQTLGQGPEFLTYFQNEAQLEKSRLLSDRFSAERPKGSFSTLEIQRTEQGDSAMYLCASSLDSRQGSWFPYEQYFGPGTRLTVT.

This clone appeared a single time. The rearrangement uses TRBV7-7 and TRBJ2-1; 12 nucleotides agree with TRBD2. V lost 5 bases and J lost 7; bases outside the gene matches: 6. In germline, CDR1 is SSHAT, CDR2 FNYEAQ (reference sequence). The CDR3 contains 15 residues. The CDR3 nucleotides read TGTGCCAGCAGCCAGACTAGCGGGAGCTCTAATGAGCAGTTCTTC. Translated: CASSQTSGSSNEQFF.

CDR3 amino acids: CASSARDIGAAGSYNEQFF. Here the CDR3 DNA reads TGTGCCAGCAGTGCCCGGGACATCGGGGCGGCAGGCTCCTACAATGAGCAGTTCTTC. This chain connects TRBV27 to TRBJ2-1; TRBD1 is a possible D gene (6 bases). The CDR3 has 19 residues. Between the trimmed V and J ends, which lost 5 bases and 0 bases, there was a span of 23 bases. Germline V gene data show CDR1 as MNHEY and CDR2 as SMNVEV (reference sequence).

The chain employs TRBV6-5 and TRBJ2-7; 7 bases are shared with TRBD1. V gave up 3 bases and J gave up 1 base; unmatched junction bases: 6. CDR1 MNHEY and CDR2 SVGAGI come from the germline V gene. The CDR3 sequence is 15 residues long. The CDR3 nucleotides read TGTGCCAGCAGTTATGGGGGACAGAGTTCCTACGAGCAGTACTTC. It encodes CASSYGGQSSYEQYF.

The chain recombines TRBV5-6 with TRBJ2-1; 12 bases agree with TRBD2. J lost 8 bases, V lost 6 bases, and 6 bases had no gene match. This CDR3 has 14 amino acids. The germline gives CDR1 SGHDT, CDR2 YYEEEE. The CDR3 reads CASNRLAGVDEQFF. In DNA, the CDR3 is TGTGCCAGCAACCGACTAGCGGGAGTGGATGAGCAGTTCTTC.

The chain couples TRBV4-3 to TRBJ1-1; D perhaps matches TRBD1 (6 bases). The CDR3 runs to 16 residues. Germline lookup yields CDR1 LGHNA and CDR2 YSLEER. V was shortened by 4 bases and J by 3 bases, with 18 bases between the two germline ends. The CDR3 reads CASSPGRGALYTEAFF. DNA of the CDR3: TGCGCCAGCAGCCCTGGACGGGGGGCCCTATACACTGAAGCTTTCTTT.

This chain joins TRBV10-3 and TRBJ2-3, with TRBD2 matching 8 bases. This CDR3 is 15 amino acids long. Germline CDR1 ENHRY, CDR2 SYGVKD. V shed 11 bases and J 0 bases; nucleotides not matched to a gene: 10. CDR3 in amino acids: CACTGGGLSTDTQYF. The CDR3, as DNA: TGTGCCTGCACAGGCGGGGGGCTTAGCACAGATACGCAGTATTTT.

This clone is a singleton in its sample. The chain has TRBV11-1 and TRBJ1-5; TRBD1 matches 7 bases. This CDR3 has 17 residues. The ends lost 0 bases at V and 0 bases at J; junction bases unmatched: 5. Germline V lookup: CDR1 SGHAT, CDR2 FQDESV (reference sequence). CDR3 sequence reads: CASSLARDRYSNQPQHF. The CDR3 coding sequence is TGTGCCAGCAGCTTAGCCCGGGACAGATATAGCAATCAGCCCCAGCATTTT.

The chain uses TRBV5-1 and TRBJ1-2, with D unclear. The CDR3 spans 15 residues. Germline lookup yields CDR1 SGHRS and CDR2 YFSETQ. Trimming cost V 2 bases and J 3 bases, with 14 bases left between them. The CDR3 region is CASSFNERADYGYTF. CDR3 DNA sequence: TGCGCCAGCAGCTTCAACGAGCGGGCGGACTATGGCTACACCTTC.

This rearrangement joins TRBV29-1 to TRBJ1-1; 8 bases agree with TRBD1. Germline V gene sequence: CDR1 SQVTM, CDR2 ANQGSEA. The trim removed 3 bases at V and 0 bases at J, leaving 12 bases unmatched. The CDR3 loop spans 17 amino acids. For the CDR3, the DNA is TGCAGCGTTGATCAACAGGGGGGGAGGTGGATGAACACTGAAGCTTTCTTT. Protein sequence: CSVDQQGGRWMNTEAFF.

The chain carries TRBV7-9 and TRBJ1-2; 8 nucleotides match TRBD1. CDR1 and CDR2 (germline): SEHNR, FQNEAQ (reference sequence). The CDR3 runs 14 residues. V was pared by 2 bases and J by 7 bases, with 6 bases of the junction left unmatched. The CDR3 DNA reads as TGTGCCAGCAGCTTACCACAGACAGGGGCTGGCTACACCTTC. Protein: CASSLPQTGAGYTF. Full variable domain (remainder filled in from reference TRBV7-9 and TRBJ1-2): DTGVSQNPRHKITKRGQNVTFRCDPISEHNRLYWYRQTLGQGPEFLTYFQNEAQLEKSRLLSDRFSAERPKGSFSTLEIQRTEQGDSAMYLCASSLPQTGAGYTFGSGTRLTVV.

This chain links TRBV27 with TRBJ1-1; D remains unclear. From germline, CDR1 is MNHEY and CDR2 SMNVEV (reference sequence). This CDR3 contains 11 residues. V was trimmed by 7 bases and J by 6 bases, leaving 9 bases between them. In DNA form, the CDR3 reads TGTGCCAGCATCTCTTCGGCTGAAGCTTTCTTT. The encoded protein is CASISSAEAFF.

CDR3: CATSRDRAGYQPQHF. CDR3 in DNA: TGTGCCACCAGCAGAGATCGGGCAGGGTATCAGCCCCAGCATTTT. The chain combines TRBV15 with TRBJ1-5; D might be TRBD1 (5 bases). This CDR3 region has 15 residues. V shed 0 bases and J shed 5 bases, with 11 bases lying between them. From germline, CDR1 is LNHNV and CDR2 YYDKDF (reference sequence).

This clone was recorded only once. Written as DNA, the CDR3 is TGCGCCAGCAGCTCGGTCCCGGGAGATACGCAGTATTTT. Translation gives CASSSVPGDTQYF. The chain is built from TRBV5-1 and TRBJ2-3; D unresolved. V was pared by 3 bases and J by 5 bases, with 10 bases between. CDR1 is SGHRS and CDR2 is YFSETQ in the germline V gene. The CDR3 has 13 residues.

The chain is built from TRBV6-5 and TRBJ1-4; no firm D call. Looked up from germline, CDR1 is MNHEY and CDR2 is SVGAGI. The CDR3 has 15 residues. V lost 0 bases to trimming and J lost 4 bases, with 9 bases between them. The CDR3 protein is CASSYSGRDNEKLFF. The CDR3 DNA follows: TGTGCCAGCAGTTACTCGGGAAGGGATAATGAAAAACTGTTTTTT.

V usage is TRBV30 and J usage is TRBJ1-5, with 9 bases identical to TRBD1. CDR1 is GTSNPN and CDR2 is SVGIG in the germline V gene (reference sequence). This CDR3 is built from 14 residues. The junction had 3 bases not matched to a gene; V was cut back by 2 bases and J by 4 bases. The CDR3 DNA is TGTGCCTGGAGTTCGGGACAGGGTAATCAGCCCCAGCATTTT. Translated, it gives CAWSSGQGNQPQHF.

J is TRBJ2-5 and V is TRBV7-2, with D unresolved. Germline V CDR1 and CDR2: SGHTA, FQGNSA. This CDR3 comprises 12 residues. V shed 0 bases and J shed 4 bases, with 3 bases lying between them. CDR3 sequence reads: CASSLAIETQYF. The CDR3 region has the DNA TGTGCCAGCAGCTTAGCCATAGAGACCCAGTACTTC. The entire variable domain, with the rest obtained from reference TRBV7-2 and TRBJ2-5, is as follows: GAGVSQSPSNKVTEKGKDVELRCDPISGHTALYWYRQSLGQGLEFLIYFQGNSAPDKSGLPSDRFSAERTGGSVSTLTIQRTQQEDSAVYLCASSLAIETQYFGPGTRLLVL.

This rearrangement joins TRBV29-1 to TRBJ1-1; D might be TRBD1 (6 bases). Between the trimmed V and J ends, which lost 6 bases and 1 base, there was a span of 15 bases. The CDR3 length is 14 residues. In germline, CDR1 is SQVTM, CDR2 ANQGSEA. DNA for the CDR3: TGCAGCGTAGATAGCAGGGGAACGAACACTGAAGCTTTCTTT. Protein product: CSVDSRGTNTEAFF. Full variable domain (remainder filled in from reference TRBV29-1 and TRBJ1-1): SAVISQKPSRDICQRGTSLTIQCQVDSQVTMMFWYRQQPGQSLTLIATANQGSEATYESGFVIDKFPISRPNLTFSTLTVSNMSPEDSSIYLCSVDSRGTNTEAFFGQGTRLTVV.

The chain recombines TRBV7-2 with TRBJ2-7; no reliable D call. The V and J ends lost 1 base and 4 bases respectively, with 14 bases between them. The CDR3 runs to 15 residues. Germline values: CDR1 SGHTA, CDR2 FQGNSA. The CDR3 DNA reads TGTGCCAGCAGCTTAGGACCGAGTGTAGGTTACGAGCAGTACTTC. This translates into CASSLGPSVGYEQYF.

The chain carries TRBV28 and TRBJ2-1; 8 bases match TRBD2. After removal of 8 bases from V and 0 bases from J, the junction contained 6 bases not matched to a gene. CDR3 length equals 15 residues. Germline V gene data show CDR1 as MDHEN and CDR2 as SYDVKM. This CDR3 is CASRKAGGSYNEQFF. CDR3 coding DNA: TGTGCCAGCCGAAAGGCGGGAGGCTCCTACAATGAGCAGTTCTTC.

The chain couples TRBV7-9 to TRBJ2-2; TRBD1 matches 7 bases. CDR1 is SEHNR, CDR2 FQNEAQ, per germline (reference sequence). Trimming cost V 5 bases and J 6 bases; bases outside gene matches: 15. The CDR3 covers 17 residues. This CDR3 reads CASSLPPDRLPSGELFF. The CDR3 DNA sequence: TGTGCCAGCAGCCTACCCCCGGACAGGCTCCCCTCCGGGGAGCTGTTTTTT.

J is TRBJ2-5 and V is TRBV25-1; 7 nucleotides align to TRBD1. CDR1 is MGHDK and CDR2 is SYGVNS in the germline V gene. V was clipped by 5 bases and J by 2 bases; unmatched bases: 2. This CDR3 has 13 residues. The CDR3 protein is CASSPTGQETQYF. CDR3 nucleotides: TGTGCCAGCAGTCCGACAGGGCAAGAGACCCAGTACTTC.

This clone was found a few times. V is TRBV28 and J is TRBJ1-5; D is unresolved. The CDR3 extends over 14 amino acids. CDR1 is MDHEN and CDR2 is SYDVKM in the germline V gene. V was shortened by 5 bases and J by 0 bases, with 8 bases between the two germline ends. CDR3 sequence reads: CASSREVSNQPQHF. CDR3 in DNA: TGTGCCAGCAGTAGGGAGGTTAGCAATCAGCCCCAGCATTTT.

V usage is TRBV19 and J usage is TRBJ2-3; D gene uncertain. The CDR3 extends over 13 amino acids. V was clipped by 11 bases and J by 2 bases, with 14 bases between them. Germline values: CDR1 LNHDA, CDR2 SQIVND (reference sequence). The CDR3 region is CAVRPASTDTQYF. Here the CDR3 DNA reads TGTGCCGTCAGGCCGGCCTCCACAGATACGCAGTATTTT.

J is TRBJ1-2 and V is TRBV6-1; perhaps TRBD1 as D (6 bases). The CDR3 has 14 residues. Germline V gene sequence: CDR1 MNHNS, CDR2 SASEGT. The V and J ends lost 6 bases and 4 bases respectively, with 15 bases between them. This CDR3 reads CASRTGQTFYGYTF. CDR3 nucleotides: TGTGCCAGCAGGACAGGACAGACTTTCTATGGCTACACCTTC.

J is TRBJ2-5 and V is TRBV28; no clear D. CDR1 and CDR2 (germline): MDHEN, SYDVKM. Deletions cut 4 bases from V and 4 bases from J, with 13 bases between. The CDR3 is made up of 14 amino acids. The CDR3 spells CASSSADRIETQYF. CDR3 in DNA: TGTGCCAGCAGTTCCGCGGACCGGATAGAGACCCAGTACTTC. Full variable domain (missing parts from reference TRBV28 and TRBJ2-5): DVKVTQSSRYLVKRTGEKVFLECVQDMDHENMFWYRQDPGLGLRLIYFSYDVKMKEKGDIPEGYSVSREKKERFSLILESASTNQTSMYLCASSSADRIETQYFGPGTRLLVL.

The rearrangement uses TRBV7-9 and TRBJ1-4; TRBD1 matches 7 bases. The CDR3 length is 13 residues. V was pared by 3 bases and J by 14 bases, with 9 bases of the junction left unmatched. CDR1 and CDR2 from the germline V gene are SEHNR and FQNEAQ (reference sequence). The CDR3 protein is CASSFGGGENLFF. The CDR3, as DNA: TGTGCCAGCAGCTTCGGAGGGGGCGAGAATCTGTTTTTT.

The chain's CDR3 is CASSSGGTNTEAFF. The CDR3 DNA is TGCGCCAGCAGCTCCGGGGGGACCAACACTGAAGCTTTCTTT. The chain links TRBV5-1 to TRBJ1-1; possible D gene TRBD1, 5 bases. Trimming removed 3 bases at V and 2 bases at J, with 11 bases between. The CDR3 sequence is 14 residues long. The germline CDR1 and CDR2 sequences are SGHRS and YFSETQ. Full variable domain (missing parts from reference TRBV5-1 and TRBJ1-1): KAGVTQTPRYLIKTRGQQVTLSCSPISGHRSVSWYQQTPGQGLQFLFEYFSETQRNKGNFPGRFSGRQFSNSRSEMNVSTLELGDSALYLCASSSGGTNTEAFFGQGTRLTVV.